These T cell receptor beta chains were read from a single sample in a study of CD4 and CD8 cells across lung adenocarcinoma regions. A single record per CDR3 protein comes from TCRdb applying MiXCR to the PCR reads. Of 16,000 or so distinct CDR3 sequences in the sample, 55% were seen once. The sample consisted of CD8+ T cells from the center of a lung tumor. All receptors derive from a female donor with lung adenocarcinoma. The CD4 and CD8 labels of this study may be unreliable. Both conserved end residues are part of each CDR3. The order of the fields is CDR3 protein, CDR3 DNA, clone size, V gene, J gene, D gene. D genes are given only for firm matches. Clone size is shown for a subset of rows, as once, few, many or a class of expanded clone.

CDR3: CASTQMTDTQYF; DNA: TGTGCCAGCACGCAGATGACTGATACGCAGTATTTT; size: NA; V: TRBV6-1; J: TRBJ2-3; D: NA
CDR3: CASSRSQSSYNEQFF; DNA: TGTGCCAGCAGCCGCTCTCAAAGCTCCTACAATGAGCAGTTCTTC; size: NA; V: TRBV6-1; J: TRBJ2-1; D: NA
CDR3: CASRSTGANTGAQYF; DNA: TGTGCCAGCAGGTCGACAGGGGCGAACACCGGGGCGCAGTATTTT; size: NA; V: TRBV6-1; J: TRBJ2-3; D: TRBD1
CDR3: CASSGGGNTIQETQYF; DNA: TGTGCCAGCAGTGGAGGAGGAAATACCATACAAGAGACCCAGTATTTT; size: once; V: TRBV6-1; J: TRBJ2-3; D: NA
CDR3: CASGTGGETQYF; DNA: TGTGCCAGCGGGACAGGGGGGGAGACCCAGTACTTC; size: NA; V: TRBV6-1; J: TRBJ2-5; D: TRBD1
CDR3: CASSFVAARSNEKLFF; DNA: TGTGCCAGCAGTTTTGTGGCAGCCCGGTCTAATGAAAAACTGTTTTTT; size: NA; V: TRBV27; J: TRBJ1-4; D: NA
CDR3: CASLTTSGRNYEQYF; DNA: TGTGCCAGCCTAACCACCTCGGGTCGCAACTACGAGCAGTACTTC; size: NA; V: TRBV6-1; J: TRBJ2-7; D: NA
CDR3: CASSLADRGPTYEQYF; DNA: TGTGCCAGCAGCTTAGCGGACAGGGGACCCACCTACGAGCAGTACTTC; size: NA; V: TRBV11-2; J: TRBJ2-7; D: TRBD1
CDR3: CASSLAGAETQYF; DNA: TGTGCCAGCAGTCTAGCGGGGGCAGAGACCCAGTACTTC; size: NA; V: TRBV6-1; J: TRBJ2-5; D: TRBD2
CDR3: CASRQGAGAKNIQYF; DNA: TGCGCCAGCAGACAGGGGGCCGGGGCCAAAAACATTCAGTACTTC; size: many; V: TRBV10-2; J: TRBJ2-4; D: TRBD1
CDR3: CASSATGHRAKDTQYF; DNA: TGTGCGAGCAGTGCTACGGGGCACCGAGCCAAAGACACGCAGTACTTC; size: NA; V: TRBV6-1; J: TRBJ2-4; D: NA
CDR3: CASSNPGQLRSGANVLTF; DNA: TGTGCCAGCAGTAACCCGGGACAGCTCCGCTCTGGGGCCAACGTCCTGACTTTC; size: NA; V: TRBV12-3/TRBV12-4; J: TRBJ2-6; D: TRBD1
CDR3: CASSYRGAGAKNIQYF; DNA: TGTGCCAGCAGCTACCGCGGGGCCGGAGCCAAAAACATTCAGTACTTC; size: NA; V: TRBV7-2; J: TRBJ2-4; D: NA
CDR3: CASSEGLASRGTDTQYF; DNA: TGCGCCAGCTCCGAGGGGCTTGCGAGCCGGGGCACAGATACCCAGTACTTC; size: NA; V: TRBV10-1; J: TRBJ2-5; D: NA
CDR3: CASTLTGIGYTF; DNA: TGTGCCAGCACGCTGACAGGGATTGGCTACACCTTC; size: medium-sized; V: TRBV6-1; J: TRBJ1-2; D: TRBD1
CDR3: CASKQGLAANTGELFF; DNA: TGTGCCAGCAAGCAGGGACTAGCGGCGAACACCGGGGAGCTGTTTTTT; size: few; V: TRBV6-1; J: TRBJ2-2; D: TRBD2
CDR3: CASSLERRGNEQFF; DNA: TGTGCCAGCAGTTTAGAGCGGAGGGGGAATGAGCAGTTCTTC; size: NA; V: TRBV27; J: TRBJ2-1; D: NA
CDR3: CASSRAGGGGRDTETQYF; DNA: TGCGCCAGCAGCCGAGCGGGCGGCGGCGGGCGAGACACAGAGACCCAGTACTTC; size: NA; V: TRBV4-1; J: TRBJ2-5; D: NA
CDR3: CASSTGEAGLYGYTF; DNA: TGTGCCAGCAGCACAGGAGAAGCTGGGTTGTATGGCTACACCTTC; size: medium-sized; V: TRBV27; J: TRBJ1-2; D: NA
CDR3: CAIGTRGIGETQYF; DNA: TGTGCCATCGGGACGAGGGGAATTGGCGAGACCCAGTACTTC; size: medium-sized; V: TRBV10-3; J: TRBJ2-5; D: NA
CDR3: CASSLKISTDTQYF; DNA: TGTGCCAGCAGCTTAAAGATTAGCACAGATACGCAGTATTTT; size: many; V: TRBV7-2; J: TRBJ2-3; D: NA
CDR3: CASRTPMGGRAYEQYF; DNA: TGCGCCAGCAGAACCCCTATGGGCGGGAGGGCCTACGAGCAGTACTTC; size: NA; V: TRBV10-2; J: TRBJ2-7; D: TRBD2
CDR3: CASSEGTGGGQPQHF; DNA: TGTGCCAGCAGTGAAGGGACAGGGGGCGGTCAGCCCCAGCATTTT; size: NA; V: TRBV6-1; J: TRBJ1-5; D: TRBD1
CDR3: CAWGRQGAAEAFF; DNA: TGTGCCTGGGGCCGACAGGGGGCAGCTGAAGCTTTCTTT; size: NA; V: TRBV30; J: TRBJ1-1; D: TRBD1
CDR3: CGSTGLRAKNTQYF; DNA: TGTGGCAGCACGGGGCTGCGAGCCAAAAACACTCAGTACTTT; size: few; V: TRBV6-1; J: TRBJ2-4; D: NA
CDR3: CASGRESTTDTQYF; DNA: TGTGCCAGTGGGCGGGAGTCCACCACAGATACGCAGTATTTT; size: NA; V: TRBV6-1; J: TRBJ2-3; D: TRBD2
CDR3: CASRKREGTDTQYF; DNA: TGTGCCAGCAGGAAGCGGGAGGGCACAGATACGCAGTATTTT; size: NA; V: TRBV6-1; J: TRBJ2-3; D: TRBD2